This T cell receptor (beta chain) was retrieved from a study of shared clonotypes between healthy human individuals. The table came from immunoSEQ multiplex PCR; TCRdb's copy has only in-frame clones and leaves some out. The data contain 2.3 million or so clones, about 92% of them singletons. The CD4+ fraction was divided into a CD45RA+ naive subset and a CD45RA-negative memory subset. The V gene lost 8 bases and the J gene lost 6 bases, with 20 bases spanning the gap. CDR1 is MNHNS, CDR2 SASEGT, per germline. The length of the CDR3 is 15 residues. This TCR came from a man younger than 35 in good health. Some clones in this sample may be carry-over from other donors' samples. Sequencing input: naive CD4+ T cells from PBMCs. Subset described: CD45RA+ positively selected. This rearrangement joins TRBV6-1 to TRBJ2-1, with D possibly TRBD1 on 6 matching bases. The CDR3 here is CASGTSTFGVNEQFF. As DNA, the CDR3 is TGTGCCAGCGGGACATCCACGTTCGGGGTCAATGAGCAGTTCTTC.